The clone carrying this TCR beta chain was observed many times. Amplified TCR beta CDR3 regions were obtained using RNA transcripts as template. After a first-round RT-PCR with HTBI primers, a second-round multiplex PCR was run. TCRdb redid the calling of the multiplex PCR reads with MiXCR, one entry per CDR3 protein. There are over a million distinct CDR3 sequences in the sample; about two fifths occur only once, and around 10% lies in the top ten. The germline CDR1 and CDR2 sequences are ENHRY and SYGVKD. The V gene lost 4 bases and the J gene lost 2 bases, with 3 bases spanning the gap. The CDR3 contains 11 residues. This sample was included in a study of Graves' ophthalmopathy and Graves' hyperthyroidism.

The origin of this receptor is an adult man with Graves' hyperthyroidism. The V gene is TRBV10-3, the J gene TRBJ2-7; no firm D call. Sequenced input: peripheral blood or thyroid tissue (not recorded which). The CDR3 nucleotides read TGTGCCATCAGTGGGACCTACGAGCAGTACTTC. This sequence encodes CAISGTYEQYF.